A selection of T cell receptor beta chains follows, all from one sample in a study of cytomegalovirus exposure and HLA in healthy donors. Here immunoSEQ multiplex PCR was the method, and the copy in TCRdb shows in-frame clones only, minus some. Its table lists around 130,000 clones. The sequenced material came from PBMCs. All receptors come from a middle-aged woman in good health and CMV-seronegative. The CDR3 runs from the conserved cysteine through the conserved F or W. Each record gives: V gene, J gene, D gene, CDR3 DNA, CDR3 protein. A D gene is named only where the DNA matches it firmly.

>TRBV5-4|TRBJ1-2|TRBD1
TGTGCCAGCAGCTTCTATCGGACAGGTATTAACTATGGCTACACCTTC
CASSFYRTGINYGYTF
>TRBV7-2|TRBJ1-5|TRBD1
TGTGCCAGCAGCTTAGGAGGGACAGGGAATCAGCCCCAGCATTTT
CASSLGGTGNQPQHF
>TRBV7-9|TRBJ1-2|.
TGTGCCAGCAGCCTCACCTTTCAGGGATCTAACTATGGCTACACCTTC
CASSLTFQGSNYGYTF
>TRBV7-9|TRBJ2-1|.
TGTGCCAGCAGCTTCTTCGGGAATGAGCAGTTCTTC
CASSFFGNEQFF
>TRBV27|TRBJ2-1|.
TGTGCCAGCAGTTCCGGCCCCGGGACCCGGGAGCCGTTCTTC
CASSSGPGTREPFF
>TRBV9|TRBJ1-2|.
TGTGCCAGCAGCGCGCTCGGAGCTTGGTATGGCTACACCTTC
CASSALGAWYGYTF
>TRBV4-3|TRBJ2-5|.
TGCGCCAGCAGCCAAGCAGCGAGCTACCAAGAGACCCAGTACTTC
CASSQAASYQETQYF
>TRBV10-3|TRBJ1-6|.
TGTGCCATCAGCCTAGGACAGAATAATTCACCCCTCCACTTT
CAISLGQNNSPLHF
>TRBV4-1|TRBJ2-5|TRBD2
TGCGCCAGCAGCCAATCCGGGACTAGCGGGGGGTCAGAGACCCAGTACTTC
CASSQSGTSGGSETQYF
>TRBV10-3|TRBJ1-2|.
TGTGCCACTGGACACCCTTCCGGCTACACCTTC
CATGHPSGYTF
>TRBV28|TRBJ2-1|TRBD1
TGTGCCAGCAGCGCCTGGGGACAGGGGTACAATGAGCAGTTCTTC
CASSAWGQGYNEQFF
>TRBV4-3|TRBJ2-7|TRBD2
TGCGCCAGCAGTCCCGGGACTAGCGGGGCTAACTCCTACGAGCAGTACTTC
CASSPGTSGANSYEQYF
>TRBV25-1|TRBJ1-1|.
TGTGCCAGCAGTGCCCAGATGAACACTGAAGCTTTCTTT
CASSAQMNTEAFF
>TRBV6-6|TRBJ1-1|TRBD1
TGTGCCAGCAGTTACGGAACCGGACAGGGAGGTGAAGCTTTCTTT
CASSYGTGQGGEAFF
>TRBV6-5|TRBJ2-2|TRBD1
TGTGCCAGCAGTTACGGGGACAGGGTTGTCGGGGAGCTGTTTTTT
CASSYGDRVVGELFF
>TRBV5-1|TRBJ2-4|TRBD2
TGCGCCAGCAGTCCCCAGGGGAGCGGGGGGCAGTTGGTTTGGTACTTC
CASSPQGSGGQLVWYF
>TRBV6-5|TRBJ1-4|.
TGTGCCAGCAGGAACGGGGCAACTAATGAAAAACTGTTTTTT
CASRNGATNEKLFF
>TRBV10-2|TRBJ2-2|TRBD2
TGCGCCAGCGATACTAGCGGGGGGGCCGGGGAGCTGTTTTTT
CASDTSGGAGELFF
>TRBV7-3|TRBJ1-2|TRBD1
TGTGCCAGCAGCCCAAGGGACAGGGCCGATGGCTACACCTTC
CASSPRDRADGYTF
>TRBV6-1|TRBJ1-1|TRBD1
TGTGCCAGCAGTGGGGACAGACTGAACACTGAAGCTTTCTTT
CASSGDRLNTEAFF
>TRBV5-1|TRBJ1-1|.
TGCGCCAGCAGCTTCCCGGGGATGAACACTGAAGCTTTCTTT
CASSFPGMNTEAFF
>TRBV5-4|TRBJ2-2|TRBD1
TGTGCCAGCAGCTCGGGACAGGGGGCGCCCGGTGGCGGGGAGCTGTTTTTT
CASSSGQGAPGGGELFF
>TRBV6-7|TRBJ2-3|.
TGTGCCAGCAGTTACTTAAACAGGTGGGGTACAGATACGCAGTATTTT
CASSYLNRWGTDTQYF
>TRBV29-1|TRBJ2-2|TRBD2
TGCAGCGTCCGAGGAGGATCCAGCGGGACCACCGGGGAGCTGTTTTTT
CSVRGGSSGTTGELFF
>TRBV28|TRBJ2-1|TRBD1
TGTGCCAGCAGTTCGAGACAGGGCCTCAATGAGCAGTTCTTC
CASSSRQGLNEQFF
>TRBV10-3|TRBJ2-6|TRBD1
TGTGCCATCAGTGGACAGGGGGCTCCCTCTGGGGCCAACGTCCTGACTTTC
CAISGQGAPSGANVLTF
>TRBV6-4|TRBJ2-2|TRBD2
TGTGCCAGCAGTGAAGCGGGGGGGCCCGGGGAGCTGTTTTTT
CASSEAGGPGELFF
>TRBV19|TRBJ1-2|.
TGTGCCAGTAGTATGGGGGGTTCCTATGGCTACACCTTC
CASSMGGSYGYTF
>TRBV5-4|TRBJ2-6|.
TGTGCCAGCAGCTTAGAAGGGGCTGGGGCCAACGTCCTGACTTTC
CASSLEGAGANVLTF
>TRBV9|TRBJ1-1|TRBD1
TGTGCCAGCAGCCCTGGACAGGGCGTGAACACTGAAGCTTTCTTT
CASSPGQGVNTEAFF
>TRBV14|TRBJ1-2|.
TGTGCCAGCAGCCAAGATATAGGAGCCCCTAACTATGGCTACACCTTC
CASSQDIGAPNYGYTF